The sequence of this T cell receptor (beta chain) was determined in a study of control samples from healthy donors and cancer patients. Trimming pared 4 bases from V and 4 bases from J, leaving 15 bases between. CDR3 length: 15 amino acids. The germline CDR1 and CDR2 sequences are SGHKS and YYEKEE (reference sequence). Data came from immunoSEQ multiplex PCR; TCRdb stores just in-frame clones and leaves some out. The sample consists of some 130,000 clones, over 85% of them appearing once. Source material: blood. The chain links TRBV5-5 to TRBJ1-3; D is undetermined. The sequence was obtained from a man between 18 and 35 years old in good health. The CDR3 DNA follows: TGTGCCAGCAGCGGAAGGTGGGGTCCCGGAAACACCATATATTTT. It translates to CASSGRWGPGNTIYF.